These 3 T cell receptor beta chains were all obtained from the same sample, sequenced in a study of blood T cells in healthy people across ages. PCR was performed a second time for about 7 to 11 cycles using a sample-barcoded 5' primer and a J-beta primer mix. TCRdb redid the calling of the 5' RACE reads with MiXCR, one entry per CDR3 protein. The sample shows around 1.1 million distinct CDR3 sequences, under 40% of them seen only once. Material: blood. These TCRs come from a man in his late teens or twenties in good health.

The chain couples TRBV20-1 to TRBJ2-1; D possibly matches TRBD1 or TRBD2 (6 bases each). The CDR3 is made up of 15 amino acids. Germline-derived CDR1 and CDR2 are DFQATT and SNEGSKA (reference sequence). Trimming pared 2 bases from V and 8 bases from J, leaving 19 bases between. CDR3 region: CSARNRDGGVDEQFF. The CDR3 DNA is TGCAGTGCTAGAAACCGGGACGGGGGCGTTGATGAGCAGTTCTTC.

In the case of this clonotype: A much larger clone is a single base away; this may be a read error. Here the CDR3 DNA reads TGCAGTGCTAGGGGGGTAGGCAGCTCCTACAATGAGCAGTACTTC. The encoded protein is CSARGVGSSYNEQYF. This chain joins TRBV20-1 and TRBJ2-1; D tentatively fits TRBD1 or TRBD2 (5 bases each). The J call may be in error: the DNA end matches TRBJ2-7 better. CDR1 DFQATT and CDR2 SNEGSKA come from the germline V gene (reference sequence). There are 15 residues in the CDR3.

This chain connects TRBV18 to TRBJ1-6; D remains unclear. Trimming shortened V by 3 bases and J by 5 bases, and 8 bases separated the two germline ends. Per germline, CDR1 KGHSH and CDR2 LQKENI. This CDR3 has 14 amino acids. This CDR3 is CASSPAENNSPLHF. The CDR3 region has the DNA TGTGCCAGCTCACCGGCTGAGAATAATTCACCCCTCCACTTT.